This T cell receptor beta chain originates from a study of regulatory T cells in long-lasting Graves disease. At the level of the study: The criterion for persistent Graves' disease was over 5 years of antithyroid drugs with positive TSH receptor antibodies. General observations from the study: In persistent patients, shared public clonotypes (around 2,500) outnumbered those in new patients (roughly 870).

Assembly of TCR beta libraries relied on iRepertoire HTBI primers together with Arm-PCR of CDR3 regions. Methods used by the authors: The samples yielded 55 to 75 TRBV and 13 to 15 TRBJ segments. TCRdb re-analysed the multiplex PCR reads in MiXCR, keeping a single row per CDR3 protein. TCRdb assigned the V and J calls; the authors' analysis was not used. The repertoire holds 450,000 or so distinct CDR3 sequences, with around a fifth as singletons. Time point: persistent/refractory GD, antithyroid drugs over 5 years with positive TRAb. The authors made the TCR library using RNA they extracted from PBMCs. This clonotype was seen repeatedly, ten times or more. The antigen remains undetermined. Material: peripheral blood mononuclear cells (PBMCs), obtained when the disease was refractory, from a patient treated with antithyroid drugs. This clonotype originated in a female donor with Graves disease.

The CDR3 region has the DNA TGTGCCAGCAGCGGACCGGGACAGCTTTCCTACGAGCAGTACTTC. Its translation is CASSGPGQLSYEQYF. The chain is built from TRBV28 and TRBJ2-7; 7 nucleotides line up with TRBD1. The germline V gene encodes CDR1 MDHEN and CDR2 SYDVKM. The CDR3 consists of 15 residues. The junction had 9 bases not matched to a gene; V was cut back by 6 bases and J by 1 base.